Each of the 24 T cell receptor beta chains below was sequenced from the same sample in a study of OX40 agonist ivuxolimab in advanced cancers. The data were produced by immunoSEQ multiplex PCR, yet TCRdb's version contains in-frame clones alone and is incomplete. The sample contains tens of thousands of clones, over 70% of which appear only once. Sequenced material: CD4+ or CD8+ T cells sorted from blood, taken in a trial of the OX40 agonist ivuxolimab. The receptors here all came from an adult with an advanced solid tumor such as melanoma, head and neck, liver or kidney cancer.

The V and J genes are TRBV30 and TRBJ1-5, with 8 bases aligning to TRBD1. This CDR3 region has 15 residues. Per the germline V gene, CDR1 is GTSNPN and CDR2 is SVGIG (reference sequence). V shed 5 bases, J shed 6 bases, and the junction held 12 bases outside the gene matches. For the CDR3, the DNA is TGTGCCTGGGACGAAGGACAGGGTCGTGGTCAGCCCCAGCATTTT. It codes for CAWDEGQGRGQPQHF.

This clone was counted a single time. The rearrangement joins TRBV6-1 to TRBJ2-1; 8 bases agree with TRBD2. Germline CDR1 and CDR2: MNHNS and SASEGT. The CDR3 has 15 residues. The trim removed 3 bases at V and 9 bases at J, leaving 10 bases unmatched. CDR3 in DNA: TGTGCCAGCAGTGACCCGGCCGGGACTAGTCTTGAGCAGTTCTTC. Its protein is CASSDPAGTSLEQFF.

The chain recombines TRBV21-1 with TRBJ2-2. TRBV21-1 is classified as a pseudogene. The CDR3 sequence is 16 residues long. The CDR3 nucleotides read TGTGCCAGCATAAGATCCTGGACGGCGAACACCGGGGAGCTGTTTTTT. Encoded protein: CASIRSWTANTGELFF.

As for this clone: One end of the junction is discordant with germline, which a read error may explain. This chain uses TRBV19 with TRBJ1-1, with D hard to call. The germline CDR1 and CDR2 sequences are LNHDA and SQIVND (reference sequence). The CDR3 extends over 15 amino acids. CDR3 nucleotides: TGTGCCAGTAGTATAGATCCGACGGTGAACGCTGAAGCTTTCTTT. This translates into CASSIDPTVNAEAFF.

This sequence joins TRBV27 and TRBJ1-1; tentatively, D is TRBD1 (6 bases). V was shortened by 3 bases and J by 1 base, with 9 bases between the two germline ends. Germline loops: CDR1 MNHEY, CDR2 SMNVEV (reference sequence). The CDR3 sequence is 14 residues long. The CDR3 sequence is CASSFRGQNTEAFF. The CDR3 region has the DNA TGTGCCAGCAGTTTCCGGGGGCAGAACACTGAAGCTTTCTTT.

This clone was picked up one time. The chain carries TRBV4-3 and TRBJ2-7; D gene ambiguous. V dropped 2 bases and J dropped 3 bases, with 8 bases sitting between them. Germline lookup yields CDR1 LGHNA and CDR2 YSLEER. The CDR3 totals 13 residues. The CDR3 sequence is CASSQRRNYEQYF. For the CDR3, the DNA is TGCGCCAGCAGCCAACGACGGAACTACGAGCAGTACTTC.

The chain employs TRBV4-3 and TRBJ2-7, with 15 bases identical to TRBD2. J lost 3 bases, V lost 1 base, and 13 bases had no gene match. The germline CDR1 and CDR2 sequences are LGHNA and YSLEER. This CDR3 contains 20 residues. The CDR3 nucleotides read TGCGCCAGCAGCCAAGTCATATCCGGGACTAGCGGGAGGTCGGTCTACGAGCAGTACTTC. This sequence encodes CASSQVISGTSGRSVYEQYF.

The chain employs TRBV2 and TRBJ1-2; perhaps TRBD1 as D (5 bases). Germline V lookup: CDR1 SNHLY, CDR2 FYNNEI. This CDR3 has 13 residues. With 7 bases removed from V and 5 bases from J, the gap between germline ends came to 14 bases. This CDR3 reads CASNQGLSYGYTF. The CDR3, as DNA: TGTGCCAGCAATCAGGGCTTATCTTATGGCTACACCTTC.

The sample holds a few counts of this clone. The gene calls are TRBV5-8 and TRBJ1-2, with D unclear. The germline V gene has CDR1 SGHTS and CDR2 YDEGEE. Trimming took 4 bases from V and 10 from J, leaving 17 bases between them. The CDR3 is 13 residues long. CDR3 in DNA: TGTGCCAGCAGCCCCTACGAGGGTTTGGTCTACACCTTC. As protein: CASSPYEGLVYTF.

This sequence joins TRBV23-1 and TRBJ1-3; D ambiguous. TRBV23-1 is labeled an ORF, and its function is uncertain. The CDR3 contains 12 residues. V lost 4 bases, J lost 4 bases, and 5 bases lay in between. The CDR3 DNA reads TGCGCCAGCAGTCCAGGAGGAAACACCATATATTTT. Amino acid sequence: CASSPGGNTIYF.

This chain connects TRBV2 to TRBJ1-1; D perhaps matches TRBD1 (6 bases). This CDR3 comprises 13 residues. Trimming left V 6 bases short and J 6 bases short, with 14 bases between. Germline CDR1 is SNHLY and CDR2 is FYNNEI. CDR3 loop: CASRKTGNPEAFF. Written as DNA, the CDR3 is TGTGCCAGCAGAAAAACAGGGAATCCTGAAGCTTTCTTT.

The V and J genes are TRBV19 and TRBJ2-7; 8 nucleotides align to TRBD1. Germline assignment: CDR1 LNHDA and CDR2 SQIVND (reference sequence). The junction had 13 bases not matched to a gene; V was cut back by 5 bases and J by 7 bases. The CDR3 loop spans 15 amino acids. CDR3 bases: TGTGCCAGTAGTGCCCGGGGGCAGGGGGCGCGTGAGCAGTACTTC. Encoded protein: CASSARGQGAREQYF.

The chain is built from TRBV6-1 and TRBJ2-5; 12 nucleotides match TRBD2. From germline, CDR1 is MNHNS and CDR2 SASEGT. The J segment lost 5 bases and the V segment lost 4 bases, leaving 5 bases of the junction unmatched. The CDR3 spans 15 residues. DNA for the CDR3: TGTGCCAGCAGTGCCCTGACTAGCGGGAGTGAGACCCAGTACTTC. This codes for CASSALTSGSETQYF.

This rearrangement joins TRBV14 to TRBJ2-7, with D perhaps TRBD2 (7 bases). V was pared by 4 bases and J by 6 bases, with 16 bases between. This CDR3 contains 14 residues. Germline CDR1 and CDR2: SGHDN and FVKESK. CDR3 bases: TGTGCCAGCAGCCGATCCGCCGGGGGGCTCGAGCAGTACTTC. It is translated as CASSRSAGGLEQYF.

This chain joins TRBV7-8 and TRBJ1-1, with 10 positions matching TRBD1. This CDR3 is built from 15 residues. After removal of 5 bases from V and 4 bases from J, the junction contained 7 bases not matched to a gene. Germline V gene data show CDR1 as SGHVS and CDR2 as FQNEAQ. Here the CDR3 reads CASSLSDRGGTEAFF. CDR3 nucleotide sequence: TGTGCCAGCAGCCTATCGGACAGGGGGGGCACTGAAGCTTTCTTT.

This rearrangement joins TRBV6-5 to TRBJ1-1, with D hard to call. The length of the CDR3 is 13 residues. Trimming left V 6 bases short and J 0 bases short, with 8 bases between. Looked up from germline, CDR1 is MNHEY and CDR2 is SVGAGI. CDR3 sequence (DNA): TGTGCCAGCAGGCGTCGTTTGAACACTGAAGCTTTCTTT. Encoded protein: CASRRRLNTEAFF.

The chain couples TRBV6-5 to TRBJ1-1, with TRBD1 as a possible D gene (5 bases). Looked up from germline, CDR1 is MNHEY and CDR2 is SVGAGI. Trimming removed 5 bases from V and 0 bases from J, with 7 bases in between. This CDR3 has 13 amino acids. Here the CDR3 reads CASSDSLNTEAFF. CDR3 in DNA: TGTGCCAGCAGTGACAGTCTGAACACTGAAGCTTTCTTT.

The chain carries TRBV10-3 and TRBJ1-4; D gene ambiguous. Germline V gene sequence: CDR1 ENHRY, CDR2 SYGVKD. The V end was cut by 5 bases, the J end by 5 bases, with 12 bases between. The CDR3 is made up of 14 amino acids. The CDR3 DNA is TGTGCCATCAGTTTGGGCGGTGGGAATGAAAAACTGTTTTTT. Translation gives CAISLGGGNEKLFF.

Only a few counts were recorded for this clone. CDR3 sequence (DNA): TGTGCCAGCAGCCAAGGGACTAGCTCCTACAATGAGCAGTTCTTC. As protein: CASSQGTSSYNEQFF. V and J are TRBV14 and TRBJ2-1, with 7 bases that match TRBD2. V trimming: 1 base; J trimming: 0 bases; junction bases outside the gene matches: 0. Germline lookup yields CDR1 SGHDN and CDR2 FVKESK. This CDR3 spans 15 amino acids.

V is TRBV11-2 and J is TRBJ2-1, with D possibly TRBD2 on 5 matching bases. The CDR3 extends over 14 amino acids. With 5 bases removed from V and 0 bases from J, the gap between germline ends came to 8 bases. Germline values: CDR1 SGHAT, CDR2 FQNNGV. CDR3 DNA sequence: TGTGCCAGCAGCCAGGACTTCTCCTACAATGAGCAGTTCTTC. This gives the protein CASSQDFSYNEQFF.

CDR3 DNA sequence: TGTGCCAGCTCACCAGGAGGGAATAGAGAGACCCAGTACTTC. Its protein is CASSPGGNRETQYF. This chain links TRBV18 with TRBJ2-5, with D perhaps matching TRBD2 (6 bases). The CDR3 covers 14 residues. Trimming shortened V by 2 bases and J by 4 bases, and 11 bases separated the two germline ends. Per the germline V gene, CDR1 is KGHSH and CDR2 is LQKENI.

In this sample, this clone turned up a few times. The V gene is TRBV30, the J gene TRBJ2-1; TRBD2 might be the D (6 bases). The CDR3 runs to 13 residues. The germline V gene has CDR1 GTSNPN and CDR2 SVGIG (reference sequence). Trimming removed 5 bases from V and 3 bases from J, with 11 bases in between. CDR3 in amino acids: CAWEMTSYNEQFF. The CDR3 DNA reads TGTGCCTGGGAAATGACTAGCTACAATGAGCAGTTCTTC.

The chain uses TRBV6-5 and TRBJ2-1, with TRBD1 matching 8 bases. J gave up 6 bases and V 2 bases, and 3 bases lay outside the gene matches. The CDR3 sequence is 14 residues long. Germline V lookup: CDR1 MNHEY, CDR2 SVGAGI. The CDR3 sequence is CASSYLGTGNEQFF. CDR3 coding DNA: TGTGCCAGCAGTTACCTAGGGACAGGCAATGAGCAGTTCTTC.

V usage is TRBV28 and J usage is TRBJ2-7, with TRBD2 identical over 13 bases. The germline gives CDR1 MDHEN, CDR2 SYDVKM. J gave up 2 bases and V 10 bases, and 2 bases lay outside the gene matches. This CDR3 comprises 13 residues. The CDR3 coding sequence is TGTGCCACACTAGCGGGAGGGACCTACGAGCAGTACTTC. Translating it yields CATLAGGTYEQYF.